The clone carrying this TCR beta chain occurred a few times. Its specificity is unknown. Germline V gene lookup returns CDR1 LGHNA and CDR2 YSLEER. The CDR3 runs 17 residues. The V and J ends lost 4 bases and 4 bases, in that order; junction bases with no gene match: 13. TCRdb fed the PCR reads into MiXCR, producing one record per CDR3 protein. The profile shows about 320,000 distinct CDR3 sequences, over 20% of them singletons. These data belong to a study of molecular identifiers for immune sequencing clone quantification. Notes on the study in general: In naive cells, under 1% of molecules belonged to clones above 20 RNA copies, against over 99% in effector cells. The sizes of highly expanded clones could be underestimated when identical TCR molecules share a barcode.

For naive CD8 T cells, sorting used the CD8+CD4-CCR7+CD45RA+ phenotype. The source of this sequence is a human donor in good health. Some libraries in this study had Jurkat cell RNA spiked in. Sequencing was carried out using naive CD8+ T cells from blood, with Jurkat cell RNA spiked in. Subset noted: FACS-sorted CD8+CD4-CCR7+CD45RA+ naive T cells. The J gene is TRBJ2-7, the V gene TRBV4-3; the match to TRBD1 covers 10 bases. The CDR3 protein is CASSLYLTGTGEYEQYF. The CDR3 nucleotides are TGCGCCAGCAGCCTATACTTAACCGGGACAGGGGAGTACGAGCAGTACTTC.